These 29 T cell receptor beta chains came from one sample sequenced in a study of Graves' ophthalmopathy and Graves' hyperthyroidism. As the template, RNA transcripts were used to amplify TCR beta CDR3 regions. HTBI primers served in a first-round RT-PCR, which a second-round multiplex PCR followed. TCRdb passed the multiplex PCR reads through MiXCR, listing each CDR3 protein once. Here the sample spans about 740,000 distinct CDR3 sequences, 40% being singletons. The sequenced material came from peripheral blood. The receptors originated from an adult man with Graves' ophthalmopathy.

This clonotype was counted ten times or more. V and J are TRBV19 and TRBJ2-2; D unresolved. Trimming took off 3 bases at V and 13 bases at J, with 15 bases between the two ends. Germline CDR1 is LNHDA and CDR2 is SQIVND (reference sequence). The CDR3 sequence is 13 residues long. The CDR3 region has the DNA TGTGCCAGTAGTATGTCTACATCTGATGGGCTGTTTTTT. It codes for CASSMSTSDGLFF.

The sample holds many counts of this clonotype. A read error may account for a junction end that differs from germline. The chain carries TRBV5-1 and TRBJ1-6, with D possibly TRBD1 on 6 matching bases. There are 14 residues in the CDR3. Germline CDR1 reads SGHRS; CDR2 reads YFSETQ. In DNA form, the CDR3 reads TGCGCCAGCAGATTGGACAGAGGACAGTCACCCCTCCACTTT. Protein sequence: CASRLDRGQSPLHF.

The V gene is TRBV14, the J gene TRBJ2-7; D is unclear. Per germline, CDR1 SGHDN and CDR2 FVKESK. Trimming stripped 0 bases from V and 0 bases from J, with 9 bases between. The CDR3 runs 15 residues. CDR3 amino acids: CASSQDYPSSYEQYF. The CDR3, as DNA: TGTGCCAGCAGCCAAGATTATCCAAGCTCCTACGAGCAGTACTTC.

This clonotype was detected only a few times. The genes are TRBV25-1 and TRBJ1-6; 9 bases fit TRBD1. Trimming at V came to 5 bases and at J to 11 bases, leaving 13 bases not matched to a gene. Germline V gene lookup returns CDR1 MGHDK and CDR2 SYGVNS. The CDR3 is 16 amino acids. The CDR3 region is CASSPRGTGQGPPLHF. The CDR3 bases are TGTGCCAGCAGTCCACGAGGAACGGGACAGGGCCCACCCCTCCACTTT.

This clonotype was picked up many times. The rearrangement links TRBV29-1 to TRBJ1-1, with a possible D match to TRBD1 (5 bases). The V gene lost 1 base and the J gene lost 4 bases, with 13 bases spanning the gap. The CDR3 loop spans 14 amino acids. CDR1 is SQVTM, CDR2 ANQGSEA, per germline. Here the CDR3 reads CSVEAKKGVTEAFF. CDR3 in DNA: TGCAGCGTTGAAGCAAAAAAAGGGGTCACTGAAGCTTTCTTT.

The chain is built from TRBV28 and TRBJ2-7; possible D gene TRBD2, 6 bases. Germline assignment: CDR1 MDHEN and CDR2 SYDVKM. The CDR3 spans 12 residues. Trimming took off 3 bases at V and 9 bases at J, with 12 bases between the two ends. In nucleotides, the CDR3 is TGTGCCAGCAGTTTGGTCGGGAGCGGGCAGTACTTC. Translated, it gives CASSLVGSGQYF.

Turning to this clonotype: This CDR3 fails to terminate in the conserved phenylalanine or tryptophan, so it likely reflects a read error. The chain is built from TRBV24-1 and TRBJ1-5, with D unclear. The CDR3 extends over 16 amino acids. Germline CDR1 KGHDR, CDR2 SFDVKD. V was clipped by 11 bases and J by 1 base, with 20 bases between them. The CDR3 coding sequence is TGTGCCAGCAGCCCCCTAGACACCATAAGCAATCAGCCCCAGCATCTT. It encodes CASSPLDTISNQPQHL.

The genes are TRBV15 and TRBJ1-2; tentative D call: TRBD1 (5 bases). The CDR3 consists of 13 residues. The V and J ends lost 10 bases and 6 bases respectively, with 18 bases between them. CDR1 and CDR2 from the germline V gene are LNHNV and YYDKDF (reference sequence). CDR3 bases: TGTGCCAGCAGTTTCAGGGCTCTCCATGGCTACACCTTC. It translates to CASSFRALHGYTF.

As concerns this clonotype: Sequence at one end of the junction differs from germline and may be a read error. This chain links TRBV2 with TRBJ2-2, with D possibly matching TRBD1 (8 bases). Germline values: CDR1 SNHLY, CDR2 FYNNEI. This CDR3 comprises 17 residues. For the CDR3, the DNA is TGCGCCAGCAGCGGGAAACCACAGGGGGCGAACACCGGGGAGCTGTTTTTT. It codes for CASSGKPQGANTGELFF.

This clonotype came up a few times. This rearrangement joins TRBV25-1 to TRBJ2-2; no clear D gene. The CDR3 is made up of 15 amino acids. Germline lookup yields CDR1 MGHDK and CDR2 SYGVNS. Between the trimmed V and J ends, which lost 1 base and 5 bases, there was a span of 11 bases. The CDR3 region is CASSESASGTGELFF. As DNA, the CDR3 is TGTGCCAGCAGTGAATCAGCTAGTGGGACCGGGGAGCTGTTTTTT.

This clonotype has at least ten counts. The chain is built from TRBV6-6 and TRBJ1-1; no firm D call. This CDR3 region has 14 residues. The germline V gene encodes CDR1 MNHNY and CDR2 SVGAGI (reference sequence). The V end was cut by 2 bases, the J end by 8 bases, with 15 bases between. This CDR3 is CASSYGSEGTEAFF. The CDR3 bases are TGTGCCAGCAGTTACGGCTCGGAGGGTACAGAAGCTTTCTTT.

This chain joins TRBV19 and TRBJ1-2, with unresolved D. This CDR3 has 15 residues. The V end was cut by 11 bases, the J end by 3 bases, with 22 bases between. Germline V gives CDR1 LNHDA, CDR2 SQIVND (reference sequence). Here the CDR3 reads CAWSVQKGFYYGYTF. The CDR3 nucleotides read TGTGCCTGGAGTGTACAAAAGGGCTTCTACTATGGCTACACCTTC.

V and J are TRBV11-1 and TRBJ2-7; D ambiguous. The CDR3 consists of 15 residues. Germline assignment: CDR1 SGHAT and CDR2 FQDESV (reference sequence). V was cut by 5 bases and J by 0 bases, with 14 bases left in between. The CDR3 here is CASSPEYRSSYEQYF. The CDR3 region has the DNA TGTGCCAGCAGCCCAGAGTACCGGAGCTCCTACGAGCAGTACTTC.

This clonotype was picked up a small number of times. The V and J genes are TRBV7-8 and TRBJ1-5; the D is unclear. The CDR3 has 16 amino acids. The V gene's germline CDR1 is SGHVS and CDR2 FQNEAQ. V shed 1 base and J shed 4 bases, with 14 bases lying between them. CDR3 loop: CASSLVVSHVNQPQHF. The CDR3, as DNA: TGTGCCAGCAGCTTAGTTGTATCGCACGTTAATCAGCCCCAGCATTTT.

The chain combines TRBV10-3 with TRBJ2-7, with TRBD2 as a possible D gene (6 bases). This CDR3 has 15 residues. Trimming cost V 5 bases and J 5 bases, with 19 bases left between them. Germline lookup yields CDR1 ENHRY and CDR2 SYGVKD. Written as DNA, the CDR3 is TGTGCCATCAGTCTAGGTCCGGAGGGAACGGACGAGCAGTACTTC. It yields the protein CAISLGPEGTDEQYF.

To note about this clonotype: A much larger clonotype is one base distant, so this may be a read error. The chain links TRBV10-3 to TRBJ2-6; D is tentatively TRBD1 or TRBD2 (5 bases each). CDR1 ENHRY and CDR2 SYGVKD come from the germline V gene. This CDR3 is built from 17 residues. The CDR3 coding sequence is TGTGCCATCAGTGAAAACACGGGCCTTATCGGGGCCAACGTCCCGACTTTC. This codes for CAISENTGLIGANVPTF.

This clonotype has only a few counts. The V and J genes are TRBV6-6 and TRBJ2-5; a weak D match, TRBD1 (5 bases). This CDR3 is built from 14 residues. V was pared by 0 bases and J by 3 bases, with 8 bases between. The germline CDR1 and CDR2 sequences are MNHNY and SVGAGI (reference sequence). CDR3 DNA: TGTGCCAGCAGTTACTCGAGACAGAAAGAGACCCAGTACTTC. This sequence encodes CASSYSRQKETQYF.

This clonotype was seen a few times. The chain is built from TRBV9 and TRBJ1-2; possibly TRBD1 for D (5 bases). V lost 0 bases and J 4 bases, leaving 10 bases between the germline ends. In germline, CDR1 is SGDLS, CDR2 YYNGEE. The CDR3 loop spans 14 amino acids. The CDR3 is CASSVGGSGYGYTF. CDR3 nucleotides: TGTGCCAGCAGCGTAGGGGGCAGCGGCTATGGCTACACCTTC.

The CDR3 sequence is CASSLRGISGANVLTF. For the CDR3, the DNA is TGTGCCAGCAGCTTGAGGGGAATCTCTGGGGCCAACGTCCTGACTTTC. The rearrangement joins TRBV7-9 to TRBJ2-6, with D possibly called TRBD1 or TRBD2 (5 bases each). Germline CDR1 SEHNR, CDR2 FQNEAQ (reference sequence). The CDR3 covers 16 residues. The ends were cut back, 3 bases at V and 0 bases at J, with 9 bases in the middle.

DNA for the CDR3: TGCAGTGCTAGTATGACACGAGAGACCCAGTACTTC. This sequence encodes CSASMTRETQYF. V usage is TRBV20-1 and J usage is TRBJ2-5; no firm D call. This CDR3 has 12 amino acids. V was clipped by 3 bases and J by 4 bases, with 9 bases between them. From germline, CDR1 is DFQATT and CDR2 SNEGSKA (reference sequence).

This clonotype was observed a few times. This chain joins TRBV7-9 and TRBJ2-5; 7 bases line up with TRBD1. The CDR3 has 14 amino acids. V dropped 2 bases and J dropped 2; count of bases not matched to a gene: 2. Germline V lookup: CDR1 SEHNR, CDR2 FQNEAQ (reference sequence). The CDR3 protein is CASSLRGRQETQYF. CDR3 nucleotide sequence: TGTGCCAGCAGCTTAAGGGGGCGGCAAGAGACCCAGTACTTC.

The sample holds a few counts of this clonotype. This chain links TRBV2 with TRBJ1-5, with D possibly matching TRBD1 (6 bases). Trimming shortened V by 6 bases and J by 7 bases, and 10 bases separated the two germline ends. Germline CDR1 and CDR2: SNHLY and FYNNEI. The CDR3 runs to 12 residues. The CDR3: CASRQGEQPQHF. The CDR3 DNA follows: TGTGCCAGCAGACAGGGTGAGCAGCCCCAGCATTTT.

The chain uses TRBV7-9 and TRBJ2-7, with 8 positions matching TRBD2. The germline V gene encodes CDR1 SEHNR and CDR2 FQNEAQ (reference sequence). The V and J ends lost 5 bases and 3 bases, in that order; junction bases with no gene match: 9. The CDR3 sequence is 15 residues long. Here the CDR3 reads CASSPAVAGFYEQYF. CDR3 coding DNA: TGTGCCAGCAGCCCGGCGGTAGCGGGATTCTACGAGCAGTACTTC.

The chain recombines TRBV7-2 with TRBJ2-3; a weak D match, TRBD2 (6 bases). With 5 bases removed from V and 2 bases from J, the gap between germline ends came to 14 bases. The CDR3 has 15 residues. Germline CDR1 and CDR2: SGHTA and FQGNSA. The CDR3 spells CASSGDGGSTDTQYF. The CDR3 region has the DNA TGTGCCAGCAGCGGTGACGGGGGTTCCACAGATACGCAGTATTTT.

The chain has TRBV7-9 and TRBJ2-5; a weak D match, TRBD2 (5 bases). The CDR3 is 14 amino acids. Deletions cut 5 bases from V and 1 base from J, with 11 bases between. The germline CDR1 and CDR2 sequences are SEHNR and FQNEAQ (reference sequence). The CDR3 nucleotides read TGTGCCAGCAGCCATGGACTGTTCCAAGAGACCCAGTACTTC. Residues: CASSHGLFQETQYF.

This clonotype was detected a few times. The rearrangement links TRBV19 to TRBJ2-7, with D tentatively TRBD2 (5 bases). This CDR3 has 17 residues. Deletions cut 10 bases from V and 6 bases from J, with 31 bases between. Germline-derived CDR1 and CDR2 are LNHDA and SQIVND (reference sequence). This chain's CDR3 is CANPHTVRGPGRGEQYF. Here the CDR3 DNA reads TGTGCCAACCCGCACACCGTACGGGGTCCAGGTCGGGGCGAGCAGTACTTC.

There are many counts of this clonotype. The V and J genes are TRBV29-1 and TRBJ2-7; no definite D call. The length of the CDR3 is 12 residues. Germline CDR1 is SQVTM and CDR2 is ANQGSEA. Deletions cut 6 bases from V and 0 bases from J, with 9 bases between. CDR3 nucleotides: TGCAGCGTCAGCGTCCGCTCCTACGAGCAGTACTTC. Protein: CSVSVRSYEQYF.

Comments on this clonotype: A much larger clone differs by one base, so this may be a read error. The chain recombines TRBV7-2 with TRBJ2-5; no reliable D call. This CDR3 region has 13 residues. The V gene's germline CDR1 is SGHTA and CDR2 FQGNSA. The CDR3: CANSLGQVETQYF. The DNA for the CDR3 is TGTGCCAACAGCTTGGGCCAAGTGGAGACCCAGTACTTC.

The chain joins TRBV20-1 to TRBJ1-4; D might be TRBD1 (6 bases). The CDR3 totals 15 residues. V was trimmed by 3 bases and J by 7 bases, leaving 18 bases between them. CDR1 DFQATT and CDR2 SNEGSKA come from the germline V gene (reference sequence). In nucleotides, the CDR3 is TGCAGTGCTAGCCCGGAAAGGACAGATAGTGAAAAACTGTTTTTT. Amino acids: CSASPERTDSEKLFF.